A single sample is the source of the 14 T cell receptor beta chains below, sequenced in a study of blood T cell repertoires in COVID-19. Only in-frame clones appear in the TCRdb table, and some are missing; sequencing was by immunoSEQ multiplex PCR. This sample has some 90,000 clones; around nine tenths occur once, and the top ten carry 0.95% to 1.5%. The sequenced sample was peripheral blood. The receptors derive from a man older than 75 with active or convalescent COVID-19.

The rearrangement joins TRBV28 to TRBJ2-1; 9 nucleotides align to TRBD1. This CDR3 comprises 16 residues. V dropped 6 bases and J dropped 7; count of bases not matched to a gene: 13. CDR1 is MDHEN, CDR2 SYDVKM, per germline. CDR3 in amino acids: CASRSSGTGNGNEQFF. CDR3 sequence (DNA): TGTGCCAGCAGGTCGTCCGGGACAGGGAACGGTAATGAGCAGTTCTTC.

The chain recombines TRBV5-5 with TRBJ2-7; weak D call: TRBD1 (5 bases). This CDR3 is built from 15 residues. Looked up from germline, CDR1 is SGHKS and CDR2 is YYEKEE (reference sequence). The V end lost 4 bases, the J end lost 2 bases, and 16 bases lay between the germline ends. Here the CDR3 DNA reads TGTGCCAGCAGCCCCAGGGCCGACGCTACCTACGAGCAGTACTTC. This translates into CASSPRADATYEQYF.

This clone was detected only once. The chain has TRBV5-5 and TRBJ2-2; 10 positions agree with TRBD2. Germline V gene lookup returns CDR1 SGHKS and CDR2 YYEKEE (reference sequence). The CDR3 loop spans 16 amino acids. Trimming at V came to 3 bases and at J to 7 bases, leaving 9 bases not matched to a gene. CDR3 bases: TGTGCCAGCAGCTCCGGACTAGCGGTGAAGTACGGGGAGCTGTTTTTT. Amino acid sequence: CASSSGLAVKYGELFF.

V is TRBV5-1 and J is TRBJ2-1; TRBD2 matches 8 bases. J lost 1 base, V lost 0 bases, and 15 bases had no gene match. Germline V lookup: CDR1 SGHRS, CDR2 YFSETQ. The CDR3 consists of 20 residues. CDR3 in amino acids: CASSLARGGGHPGSYNEQFF. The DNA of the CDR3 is TGCGCCAGCAGCTTGGCCCGGGGGGGCGGGCACCCAGGGTCCTACAATGAGCAGTTCTTC.

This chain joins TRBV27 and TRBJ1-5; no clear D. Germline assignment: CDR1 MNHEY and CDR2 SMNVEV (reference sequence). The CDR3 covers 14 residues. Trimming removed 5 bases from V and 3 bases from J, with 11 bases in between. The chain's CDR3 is CASSLQRYNQPQHF. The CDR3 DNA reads TGTGCCAGCAGTCTCCAACGGTACAATCAGCCCCAGCATTTT.

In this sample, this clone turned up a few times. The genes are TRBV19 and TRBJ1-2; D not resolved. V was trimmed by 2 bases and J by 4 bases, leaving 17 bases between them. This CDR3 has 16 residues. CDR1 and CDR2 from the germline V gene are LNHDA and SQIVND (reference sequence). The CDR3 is CASSIQARGSFYGYTF. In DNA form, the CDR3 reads TGTGCCAGTAGTATACAAGCAAGAGGGTCCTTCTATGGCTACACCTTC. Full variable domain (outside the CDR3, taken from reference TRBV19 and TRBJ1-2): DGGITQSPKYLFRKEGQNVTLSCEQNLNHDAMYWYRQDPGQGLRLIYYSQIVNDFQKGDIAEGYSVSREKKESFPLTVTSAQKNPTAFYLCASSIQARGSFYGYTFGSGTRLTVV.

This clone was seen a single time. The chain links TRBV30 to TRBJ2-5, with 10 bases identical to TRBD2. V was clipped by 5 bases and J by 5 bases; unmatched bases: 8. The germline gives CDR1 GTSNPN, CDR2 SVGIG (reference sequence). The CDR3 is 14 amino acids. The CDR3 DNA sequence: TGTGCCTGGGCGCTAGCGGGAGTTCCGGAGACCCAGTACTTC. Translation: CAWALAGVPETQYF.

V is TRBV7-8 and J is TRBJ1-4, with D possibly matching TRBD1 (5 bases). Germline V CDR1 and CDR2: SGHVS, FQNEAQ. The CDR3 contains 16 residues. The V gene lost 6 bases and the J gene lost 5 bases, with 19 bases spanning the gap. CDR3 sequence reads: CASRLSPGKRNEKLFF. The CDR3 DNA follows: TGTGCCAGCAGACTTTCCCCAGGGAAACGGAATGAAAAACTGTTTTTT.

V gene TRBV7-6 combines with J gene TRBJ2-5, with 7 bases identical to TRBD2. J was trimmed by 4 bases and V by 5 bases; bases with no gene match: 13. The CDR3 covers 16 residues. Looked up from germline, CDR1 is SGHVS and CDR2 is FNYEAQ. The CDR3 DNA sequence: TGTGCCAGCAGCGCTTTTTGGGCGGGAGAGGGAGAGACCCAGTACTTC. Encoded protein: CASSAFWAGEGETQYF.

The CDR3 DNA is TGTGCCAGCAGCCCCCTATCCGGGGCCAACGTCCTGACTTTC. Amino acid sequence: CASSPLSGANVLTF. V and J are TRBV3-1 (or the pseudogene TRBV3-2) and TRBJ2-6; D uncertain. The CDR3 loop spans 14 amino acids. Trimming took off 4 bases at V and 4 bases at J, with 8 bases between the two ends. Germline-derived CDR1 and CDR2 are LGHDT and YNNKEL (reference sequence).

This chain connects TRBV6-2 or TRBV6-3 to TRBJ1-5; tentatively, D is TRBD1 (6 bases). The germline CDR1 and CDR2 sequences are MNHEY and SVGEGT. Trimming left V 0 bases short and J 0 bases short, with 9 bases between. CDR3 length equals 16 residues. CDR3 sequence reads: CASSYSGTHSNQPQHF. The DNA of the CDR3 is TGTGCCAGCAGTTACTCCGGGACACATAGCAATCAGCCCCAGCATTTT.

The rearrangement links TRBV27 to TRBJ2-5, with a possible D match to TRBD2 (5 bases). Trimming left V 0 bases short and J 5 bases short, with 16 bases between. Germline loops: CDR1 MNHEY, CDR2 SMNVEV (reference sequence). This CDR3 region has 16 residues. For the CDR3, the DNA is TGTGCCAGCAGTTTATCGAAGGCGGGTGCCGGCGAGACCCAGTACTTC. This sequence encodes CASSLSKAGAGETQYF.

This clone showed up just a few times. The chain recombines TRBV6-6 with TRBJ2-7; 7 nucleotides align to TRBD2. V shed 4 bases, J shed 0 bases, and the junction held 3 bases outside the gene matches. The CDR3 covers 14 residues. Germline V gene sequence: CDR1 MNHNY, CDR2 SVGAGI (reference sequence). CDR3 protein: CASSSTSRSYEQYF. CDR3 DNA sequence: TGTGCCAGCAGTTCGACTAGCCGCTCCTACGAGCAGTACTTC.

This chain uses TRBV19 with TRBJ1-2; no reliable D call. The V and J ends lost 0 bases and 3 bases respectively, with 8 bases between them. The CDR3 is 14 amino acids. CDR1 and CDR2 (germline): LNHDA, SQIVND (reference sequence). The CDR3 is CASSIDAGYYGYTF. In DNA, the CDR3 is TGTGCCAGTAGTATAGACGCGGGCTACTATGGCTACACCTTC.